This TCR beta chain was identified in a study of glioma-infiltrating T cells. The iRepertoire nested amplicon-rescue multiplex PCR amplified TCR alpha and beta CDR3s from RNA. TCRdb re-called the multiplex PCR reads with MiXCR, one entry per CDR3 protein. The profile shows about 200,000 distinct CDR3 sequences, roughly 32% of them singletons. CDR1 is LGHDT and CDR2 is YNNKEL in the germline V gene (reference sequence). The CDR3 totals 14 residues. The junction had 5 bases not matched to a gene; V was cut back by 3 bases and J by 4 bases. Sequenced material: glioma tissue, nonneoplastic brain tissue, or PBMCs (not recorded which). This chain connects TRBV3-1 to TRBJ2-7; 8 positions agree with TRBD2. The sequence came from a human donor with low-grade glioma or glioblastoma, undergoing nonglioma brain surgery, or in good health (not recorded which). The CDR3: CASSQPGLEYEQYF. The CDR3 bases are TGTGCCAGCAGCCAGCCGGGACTAGAGTACGAGCAGTACTTC.